The 8 T cell receptor beta chains presented below share a single source sample, sequenced in a study of read filtering for tumor transcriptome and immune sequencing. This library used approximately 0.4 ug RNA and molecular barcoded adaptors spanning alpha/delta and beta/gamma chains. TCRdb independently ran MiXCR on the reads; one entry per CDR3 protein. The table shows 39,000 or so distinct CDR3 sequences, with around an eighth occurring only once. The sequencing input was a population of CD138-negative cells sorted from bone marrow. Receptors originate from a donor aged 40 or older with multiple myeloma.

This chain connects TRBV7-6 to TRBJ2-6, with 7 positions matching TRBD1. The J segment lost 0 bases and the V segment lost 1 base, leaving 0 bases of the junction unmatched. This CDR3 comprises 16 residues. Germline V gives CDR1 SGHVS, CDR2 FNYEAQ. CDR3 sequence (DNA): TGTGCCAGCAGCTTAGGGACAGGCTCTGGGGCCAACGTCCTGACTTTC. This sequence encodes CASSLGTGSGANVLTF.

This clonotype showed up many times. V and J are TRBV29-1 and TRBJ2-1; weak D call: TRBD2 (5 bases). CDR3 length: 11 residues. V gave up 5 bases and J gave up 13 bases, with 15 bases separating them. Germline V gene sequence: CDR1 SQVTM, CDR2 ANQGSEA. The CDR3 sequence is CSVPVEVLQFF. CDR3 in DNA: TGCAGCGTTCCGGTGGAGGTATTACAGTTCTTC.

Concerning this clonotype: This may be a read error, as it is one base from a much larger clone. The chain links TRBV10-3 to TRBJ2-3, with 7 bases aligning to TRBD2. Germline-derived CDR1 and CDR2 are ENHRY and SYGVKD. This CDR3 is built from 13 residues. CDR3 amino acids: CAIGGEAADTQCF. As DNA, the CDR3 is TGTGCCATCGGGGGGGAGGCTGCAGATACGCAGTGTTTT.

This clonotype has just a few counts. Given a much more abundant clone one base away, this may be a read error. The missing conserved phenylalanine or tryptophan at the end of this CDR3 makes a read error likely. The V call is TRBV19, the J call TRBJ2-5; D gene uncertain. Germline V CDR1 and CDR2: LNHDA, SQIVND (reference sequence). The CDR3 loop spans 13 amino acids. Trimming took off 3 bases at V and 4 bases at J, with 9 bases between the two ends. The CDR3: CASSIGPRETQYL. CDR3 DNA sequence: TGTGCCAGTAGTATTGGTCCAAGAGAGACCCAGTACCTC.

This clonotype was observed at least ten times. This chain joins TRBV6-5 and TRBJ1-4, with 8 positions matching TRBD1. This CDR3 spans 15 amino acids. Per the germline V gene, CDR1 is MNHEY and CDR2 is SVGAGI. V was pared by 5 bases and J by 6 bases, with 8 bases of the junction left unmatched. DNA for the CDR3: TGTGCCAGCAGTCGCAGGACAGGGAAAGATGAAAAACTGTTTTTT. It yields the protein CASSRRTGKDEKLFF.

This clonotype appeared many times. This chain links TRBV7-9 with TRBJ2-5; TRBD2 matches 13 bases. Germline assignment: CDR1 SEHNR and CDR2 FQNEAQ (reference sequence). CDR3 length: 17 amino acids. After removal of 4 bases from V and 5 bases from J, the junction contained 10 bases not matched to a gene. CDR3 DNA: TGTGCCAGCAGCTCACCACTGGGACTAGCGGGAAGGGAGACCCAGTACTTC. It codes for CASSSPLGLAGRETQYF.

The table lists this clonotype with many counts. This chain links TRBV7-9 with TRBJ2-7; the D is unclear. The CDR3 runs to 14 residues. The V gene's germline CDR1 is SEHNR and CDR2 FQNEAQ (reference sequence). The V end lost 5 bases, the J end lost 7 bases, and 18 bases lay between the germline ends. The CDR3 nucleotides read TGTGCCAGCAGCCCCCCCCGGGCCCCCGAGGAGCAGTACTTC. This encodes CASSPPRAPEEQYF.

This clonotype appeared many times. The chain couples TRBV11-3 to TRBJ1-1; no clear D. Germline assignment: CDR1 SGHNT and CDR2 YENEEA. The CDR3 sequence is 12 residues long. V gave up 2 bases and J gave up 4 bases, with 5 bases separating them. Written as DNA, the CDR3 is TGTGCCAGCAGCTTACCCAGCACTGAAGCTTTCTTT. Its translation: CASSLPSTEAFF.